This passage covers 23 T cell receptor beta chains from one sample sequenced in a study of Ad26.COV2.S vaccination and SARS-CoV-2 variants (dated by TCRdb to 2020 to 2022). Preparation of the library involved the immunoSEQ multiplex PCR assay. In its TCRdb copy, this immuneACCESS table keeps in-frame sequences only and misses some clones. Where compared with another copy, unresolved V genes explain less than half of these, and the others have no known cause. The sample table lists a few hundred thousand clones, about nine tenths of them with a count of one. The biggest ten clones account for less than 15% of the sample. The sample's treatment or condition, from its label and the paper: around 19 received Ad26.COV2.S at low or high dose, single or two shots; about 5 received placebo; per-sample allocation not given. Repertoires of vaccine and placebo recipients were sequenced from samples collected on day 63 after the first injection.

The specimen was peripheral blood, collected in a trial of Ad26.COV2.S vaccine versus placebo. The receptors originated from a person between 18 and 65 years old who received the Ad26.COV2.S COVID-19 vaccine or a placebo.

DNA of the CDR3: TGTGCCAGTAGTACAAAGGGAGGAGTGACCGGGGAGCTGTTTTTT. Amino acids: CASSTKGGVTGELFF. The rearrangement joins TRBV19 to TRBJ2-2; a possible D gene is TRBD2 (6 bases). Deletions cut 4 bases from V and 5 bases from J, with 14 bases between. The germline gives CDR1 LNHDA, CDR2 SQIVND (reference sequence). CDR3 length: 15 residues.

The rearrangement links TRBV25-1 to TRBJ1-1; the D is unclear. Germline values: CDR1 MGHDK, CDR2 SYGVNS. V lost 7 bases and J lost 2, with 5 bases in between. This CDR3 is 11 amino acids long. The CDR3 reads CASNRNTEAFF. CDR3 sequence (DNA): TGTGCCAGCAATAGAAACACTGAAGCTTTCTTT.

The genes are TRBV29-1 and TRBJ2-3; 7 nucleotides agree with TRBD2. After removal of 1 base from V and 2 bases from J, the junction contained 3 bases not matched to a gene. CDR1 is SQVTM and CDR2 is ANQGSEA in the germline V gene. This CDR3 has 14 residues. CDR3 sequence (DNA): TGCAGCGTTGAAGGGACTAGTCCCACAGATACGCAGTATTTT. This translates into CSVEGTSPTDTQYF.

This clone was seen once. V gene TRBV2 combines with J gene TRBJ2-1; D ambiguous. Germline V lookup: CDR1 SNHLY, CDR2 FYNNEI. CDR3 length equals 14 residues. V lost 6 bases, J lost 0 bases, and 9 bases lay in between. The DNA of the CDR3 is TGTGCCAGCAGATTTTCGGTCTCCTACAATGAGCAGTTCTTC. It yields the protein CASRFSVSYNEQFF.

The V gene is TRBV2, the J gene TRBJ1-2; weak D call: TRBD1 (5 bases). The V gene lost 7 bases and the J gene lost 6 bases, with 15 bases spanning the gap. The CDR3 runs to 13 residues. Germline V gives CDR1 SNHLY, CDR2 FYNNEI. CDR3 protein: CASKTGTANGYTF. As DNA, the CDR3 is TGTGCCAGCAAAACCGGGACGGCTAATGGCTACACCTTC.

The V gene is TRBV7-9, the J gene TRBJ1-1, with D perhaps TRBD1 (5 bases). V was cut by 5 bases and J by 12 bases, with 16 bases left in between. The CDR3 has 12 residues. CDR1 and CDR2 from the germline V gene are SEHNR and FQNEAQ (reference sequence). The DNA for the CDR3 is TGTGCCAGCAGCCCCGGGGGGGTGGCGTCTTTCTTT. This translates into CASSPGGVASFF.

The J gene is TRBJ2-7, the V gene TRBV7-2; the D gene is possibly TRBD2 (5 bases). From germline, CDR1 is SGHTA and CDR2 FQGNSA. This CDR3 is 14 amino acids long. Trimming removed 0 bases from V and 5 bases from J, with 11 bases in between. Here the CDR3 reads CASSLAPGWNEQYF. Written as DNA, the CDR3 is TGTGCCAGCAGCTTAGCTCCGGGGTGGAACGAGCAGTACTTC.

The DNA for the CDR3 is TGTGCCAGCAGCCAAGAGGGCAGAGCCTACGAGCAGTACTTC. Residues: CASSQEGRAYEQYF. The chain couples TRBV3-1 (or the pseudogene TRBV3-2) to TRBJ2-7, with D unresolved. CDR3 length: 14 residues. V gave up 0 bases and J gave up 2 bases, with 8 bases separating them. CDR1 LGHDT and CDR2 YNNKEL come from the germline V gene (reference sequence).

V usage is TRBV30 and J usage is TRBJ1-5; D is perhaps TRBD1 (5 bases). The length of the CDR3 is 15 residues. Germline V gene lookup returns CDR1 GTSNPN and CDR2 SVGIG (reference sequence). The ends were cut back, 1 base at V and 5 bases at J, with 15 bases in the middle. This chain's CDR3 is CAWSAPGTHHQPQHF. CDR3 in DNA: TGTGCCTGGAGTGCCCCCGGGACTCACCATCAGCCCCAGCATTTT.

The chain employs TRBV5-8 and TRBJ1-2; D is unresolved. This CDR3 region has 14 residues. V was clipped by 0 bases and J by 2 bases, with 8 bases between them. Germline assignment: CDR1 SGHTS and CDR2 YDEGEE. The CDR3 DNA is TGTGCCAGCAGCTTGGGTCCGGTGAACTATGGCTACACCTTC. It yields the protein CASSLGPVNYGYTF.

The CDR3 DNA is TGTGCCAGCTCACGCCGGGACGGTTCCTACGAGCAGTACTTC. The encoded protein is CASSRRDGSYEQYF. The rearrangement uses TRBV18 and TRBJ2-7; either TRBD1 or TRBD2 may supply D (5 bases each). The germline V and J ends were trimmed by 4 bases and 1 base, with 11 bases remaining between them. Germline-derived CDR1 and CDR2 are KGHSH and LQKENI. This CDR3 comprises 14 residues. Full variable domain (outside the CDR3, taken from reference TRBV18 and TRBJ2-7): NAGVMQNPRHLVRRRGQEARLRCSPMKGHSHVYWYRQLPEEGLKFMVYLQKENIIDESGMPKERFSAEFPKEGPSILRIQQVVRGDSAAYFCASSRRDGSYEQYFGPGTRLTVT.

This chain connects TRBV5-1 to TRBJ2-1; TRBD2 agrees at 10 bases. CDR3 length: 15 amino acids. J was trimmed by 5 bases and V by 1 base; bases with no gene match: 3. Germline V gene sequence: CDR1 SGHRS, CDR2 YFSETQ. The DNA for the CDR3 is TGCGCCAGCAGCTTGCTAGCGGGAGCCCACAATGAGCAGTTCTTC. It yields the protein CASSLLAGAHNEQFF. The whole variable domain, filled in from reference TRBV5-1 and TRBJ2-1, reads KAGVTQTPRYLIKTRGQQVTLSCSPISGHRSVSWYQQTPGQGLQFLFEYFSETQRNKGNFPGRFSGRQFSNSRSEMNVSTLELGDSALYLCASSLLAGAHNEQFFGPGTRLTVL.

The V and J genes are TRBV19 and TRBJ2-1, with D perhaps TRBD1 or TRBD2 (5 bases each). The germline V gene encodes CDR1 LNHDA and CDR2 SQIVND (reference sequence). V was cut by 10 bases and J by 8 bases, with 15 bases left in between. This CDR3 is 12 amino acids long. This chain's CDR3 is CATGARAYEQFF. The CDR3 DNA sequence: TGTGCCACCGGGGCCAGAGCTTATGAGCAGTTCTTC.

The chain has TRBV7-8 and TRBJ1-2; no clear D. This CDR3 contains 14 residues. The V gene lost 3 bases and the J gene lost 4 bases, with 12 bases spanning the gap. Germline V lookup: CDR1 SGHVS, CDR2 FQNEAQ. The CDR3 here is CASSFRRNSYGYTF. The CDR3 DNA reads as TGTGCCAGCAGCTTCCGACGGAATAGCTATGGCTACACCTTC. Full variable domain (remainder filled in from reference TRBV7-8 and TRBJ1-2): GAGVSQSPRYKVAKRGQDVALRCDPISGHVSLFWYQQALGQGPEFLTYFQNEAQLDKSGLPSDRFFAERPEGSVSTLKIQRTQQEDSAVYLCASSFRRNSYGYTFGSGTRLTVV.

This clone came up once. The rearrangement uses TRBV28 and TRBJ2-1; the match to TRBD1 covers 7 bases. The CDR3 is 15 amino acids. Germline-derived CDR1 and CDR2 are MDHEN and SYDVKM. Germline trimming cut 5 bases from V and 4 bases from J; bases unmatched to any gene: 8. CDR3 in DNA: TGTGCCAGCAGTATATCCGGGACAGAATACAATGAGCAGTTCTTC. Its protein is CASSISGTEYNEQFF.

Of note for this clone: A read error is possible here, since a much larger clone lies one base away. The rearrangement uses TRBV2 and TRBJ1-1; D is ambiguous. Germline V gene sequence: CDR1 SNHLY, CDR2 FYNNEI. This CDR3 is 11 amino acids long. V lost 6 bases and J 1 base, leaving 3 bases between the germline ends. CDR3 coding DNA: TGTGCCAGCAGACAGAACACTGAAGCTTTCTTT. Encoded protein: CASRQNTEAFF. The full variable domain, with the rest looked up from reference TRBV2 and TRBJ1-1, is EPEVTQTPSHQVTQMGQEVILRCVPISNHLYFYWYRQILGQKVEFLVSFYNNEISEKSEIFDDQFSVERPDGSNFTLKIRSTKLEDSAMYFCASRQNTEAFFGQGTRLTVV.

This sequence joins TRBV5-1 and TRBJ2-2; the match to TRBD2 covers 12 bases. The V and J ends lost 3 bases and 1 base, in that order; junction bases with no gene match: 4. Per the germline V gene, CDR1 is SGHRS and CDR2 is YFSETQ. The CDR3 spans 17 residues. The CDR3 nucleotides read TGCGCCAGCAGCTCAGGACTAGCGGGGATGAACACCGGGGAGCTGTTTTTT. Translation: CASSSGLAGMNTGELFF.

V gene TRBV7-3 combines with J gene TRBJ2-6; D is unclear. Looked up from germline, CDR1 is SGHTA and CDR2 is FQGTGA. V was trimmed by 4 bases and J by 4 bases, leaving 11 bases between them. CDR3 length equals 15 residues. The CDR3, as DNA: TGTGCCAGCAGCTCAAACACAGCAGGGGCCAACGTCCTGACTTTC. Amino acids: CASSSNTAGANVLTF.

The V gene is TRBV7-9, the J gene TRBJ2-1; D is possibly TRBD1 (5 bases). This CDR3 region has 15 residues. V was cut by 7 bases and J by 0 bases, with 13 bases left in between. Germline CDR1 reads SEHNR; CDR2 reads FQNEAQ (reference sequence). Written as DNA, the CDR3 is TGTGCCAGCACCTTCGGACAAAGCTCCTACAATGAGCAGTTCTTC. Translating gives CASTFGQSSYNEQFF.

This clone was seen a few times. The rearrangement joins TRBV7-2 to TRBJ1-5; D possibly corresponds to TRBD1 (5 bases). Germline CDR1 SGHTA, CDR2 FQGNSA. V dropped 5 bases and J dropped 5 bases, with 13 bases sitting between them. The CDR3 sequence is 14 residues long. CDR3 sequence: CASSKGARDQPQHF. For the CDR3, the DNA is TGTGCCAGCAGCAAAGGGGCGAGGGATCAGCCCCAGCATTTT.

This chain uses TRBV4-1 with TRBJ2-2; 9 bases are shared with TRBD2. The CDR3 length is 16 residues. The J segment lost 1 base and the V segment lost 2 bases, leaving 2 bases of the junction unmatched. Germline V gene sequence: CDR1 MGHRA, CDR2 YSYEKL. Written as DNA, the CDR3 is TGCGCCAGCAGCCAACTAGCGGGGCGGAACACCGGGGAGCTGTTTTTT. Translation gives CASSQLAGRNTGELFF.

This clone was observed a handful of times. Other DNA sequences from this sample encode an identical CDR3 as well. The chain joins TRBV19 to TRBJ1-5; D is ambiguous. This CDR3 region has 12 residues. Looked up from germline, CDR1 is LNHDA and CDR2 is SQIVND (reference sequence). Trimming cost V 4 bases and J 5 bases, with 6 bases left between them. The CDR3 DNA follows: TGTGCCAGTAGTACCGGGTATCAGCCCCAGCATTTT. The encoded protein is CASSTGYQPQHF.

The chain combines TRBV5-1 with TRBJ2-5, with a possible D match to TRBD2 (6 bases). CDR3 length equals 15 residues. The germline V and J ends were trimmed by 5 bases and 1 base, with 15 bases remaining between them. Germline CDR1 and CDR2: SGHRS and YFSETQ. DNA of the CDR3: TGCGCCAGCAGGGGAGGCAGGGCTTCCCAAGAGACCCAGTACTTC. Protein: CASRGGRASQETQYF.